The next 22 T cell receptor beta chains were all read from a single sample in a study of T cell changes during pregnancy in multiple sclerosis. Profiled with immunoSEQ multiplex PCR; TCRdb holds only in-frame clones, not every one. The sample carries about 68,000 clones, more than 90% recorded once. Material: peripheral blood, obtained in the first trimester of pregnancy. The receptor set was obtained from a female donor with multiple sclerosis, enrolled in a pregnancy study.

The genes are TRBV5-5 and TRBJ1-2; D is undetermined. The CDR3 consists of 13 residues. Germline V gene data show CDR1 as SGHKS and CDR2 as YYEKEE (reference sequence). V was pared by 4 bases and J by 8 bases, with 15 bases between. The CDR3 region has the DNA TGTGCCAGCAGCCCGGACTTTACGGTCGGCTACACCTTC. Translating it yields CASSPDFTVGYTF.

The V and J genes are TRBV18 and TRBJ2-1; the D gene is possibly TRBD2 (7 bases). The CDR3 totals 17 residues. From germline, CDR1 is KGHSH and CDR2 LQKENI. V lost 3 bases and J 3 bases, leaving 18 bases between the germline ends. This CDR3 reads CASSPQSGTPGYNEQFF. The CDR3 DNA is TGTGCCAGCTCACCGCAAAGCGGGACACCGGGCTACAATGAGCAGTTCTTC.

The rearrangement joins TRBV18 to TRBJ2-7; D perhaps matches TRBD1 (6 bases). The length of the CDR3 is 15 residues. Trimming pared 3 bases from V and 6 bases from J, leaving 18 bases between. From germline, CDR1 is KGHSH and CDR2 LQKENI. The CDR3 DNA sequence: TGTGCCAGCTCACCCTTAACAGGGTTGGGGGCCGAGCAGTACTTC. It yields the protein CASSPLTGLGAEQYF.

CDR3 DNA: TGCGCCAGCAGCAGAAGAGAGGGCGTCTCTGGAAACACCATATATTTT. Its protein product is CASSRREGVSGNTIYF. V and J are TRBV5-1 and TRBJ1-3; D remains unclear. Per germline, CDR1 SGHRS and CDR2 YFSETQ. There are 16 residues in the CDR3. V lost 4 bases and J 0 bases, leaving 14 bases between the germline ends.

The chain uses TRBV21-1 and TRBJ2-7; TRBD2 is taken as the D call from the table, unchecked against the DNA. TRBV21-1 is an annotated pseudogene. This CDR3 region has 14 residues. CDR3 nucleotides: TGTGCCAGCAGCAAACTTAGGGACTCTTACGAGCAGTACTTC. Translated, it gives CASSKLRDSYEQYF.

J is TRBJ1-2 and V is TRBV27, with 8 bases lining up with TRBD1. V trimming: 3 bases; J trimming: 6 bases; junction bases outside the gene matches: 3. The germline CDR1 and CDR2 sequences are MNHEY and SMNVEV (reference sequence). This CDR3 has 13 amino acids. Here the CDR3 reads CASSFNRGDGYTF. The CDR3 DNA sequence: TGTGCCAGCAGTTTTAACAGGGGGGATGGCTACACCTTC.

The sample holds one count of this clone. The V gene is TRBV6-1, the J gene TRBJ1-4; D not certain. V was clipped by 1 base and J by 0 bases, with 12 bases between them. Germline assignment: CDR1 MNHNS and CDR2 SASEGT. The CDR3 has 17 amino acids. The CDR3 spells CASSEGTPPATNEKLFF. CDR3 nucleotides: TGTGCCAGCAGTGAAGGAACGCCACCAGCAACTAATGAAAAACTGTTTTTT.

This chain joins TRBV7-9 and TRBJ2-1; tentatively, D is TRBD1 (5 bases). The CDR3 contains 17 residues. V was trimmed by 4 bases and J by 8 bases, leaving 24 bases between them. The V gene's germline CDR1 is SEHNR and CDR2 FQNEAQ (reference sequence). The CDR3 bases are TGTGCCAGCAGCTCGGCTGAAAACAGGATCCCCCCCCATGAGCAGTTCTTC. It is translated as CASSSAENRIPPHEQFF.

This clone was picked up one time. The CDR3 sequence: CASSSRQGANEQYF. The CDR3, as DNA: TGTGCCAGCAGCTCGAGACAGGGGGCTAACGAGCAGTACTTC. The V and J genes are TRBV7-9 and TRBJ2-7, with 10 bases identical to TRBD1. V dropped 4 bases and J dropped 5; count of bases not matched to a gene: 5. This CDR3 comprises 14 residues. Germline loops: CDR1 SEHNR, CDR2 FQNEAQ (reference sequence).

V usage is TRBV6-4 and J usage is TRBJ2-1; 7 nucleotides agree with TRBD1. V shed 5 bases, J shed 9 bases, and the junction held 10 bases outside the gene matches. This CDR3 has 14 amino acids. CDR1 is MRHNA, CDR2 SNTAGT, per germline. This CDR3 is CASSPEGAWGEQFF. CDR3 DNA sequence: TGTGCCAGCAGTCCTGAGGGGGCCTGGGGTGAGCAGTTCTTC.

The chain links TRBV15 to TRBJ2-3, with TRBD1 matching over 7 bases. The CDR3 length is 17 residues. The germline CDR1 and CDR2 sequences are LNHNV and YYDKDF (reference sequence). Trimming removed 1 base from V and 2 bases from J; junction bases left unmatched: 9. CDR3 sequence reads: CATSRADRDTHTDTQYF. Here the CDR3 DNA reads TGTGCCACCAGCAGAGCCGACAGGGACACACACACAGATACGCAGTATTTT.

The chain combines TRBV5-1 with TRBJ2-5, with 7 bases lining up with TRBD2. The CDR3 is 16 amino acids. Germline CDR1 and CDR2: SGHRS and YFSETQ. V dropped 2 bases and J dropped 4; count of bases not matched to a gene: 11. This CDR3 reads CASSFRTGGFGETQYF. The DNA for the CDR3 is TGCGCCAGCAGCTTCCGGACGGGGGGTTTCGGAGAGACCCAGTACTTC.

V and J are TRBV5-6 and TRBJ2-2; D ambiguous. The CDR3 consists of 14 residues. The germline V gene has CDR1 SGHDT and CDR2 YYEEEE. Trimming took off 1 base at V and 2 bases at J, with 6 bases between the two ends. The CDR3 DNA is TGTGCCAGCAGCTTGTGGCCTAACACCGGGGAGCTGTTTTTT. This translates into CASSLWPNTGELFF.

The rearrangement joins TRBV6-1 to TRBJ2-5; D not resolved. Trimming removed 4 bases at V and 2 bases at J, with 11 bases between. This CDR3 comprises 14 residues. Per germline, CDR1 MNHNS and CDR2 SASEGT. CDR3 nucleotides: TGTGCCAGCAGTGGAAGGCCAGGACAAGAGACCCAGTACTTC. This translates into CASSGRPGQETQYF.

On this clone itself: Given a much more abundant clone one base away, this may be a read error. This sequence joins TRBV7-2 and TRBJ1-6; D perhaps matches TRBD1 (5 bases). The CDR3 runs 13 residues. Trimming took 0 bases from V and 15 from J, leaving 12 bases between them. Germline CDR1 is SGHTA and CDR2 is FQGNSA. The CDR3 DNA reads TGTGCCAGCAGCTTAGCCAGGGTAGCACTCCTCCACTTT. The encoded protein is CASSLARVALLHF.

The CDR3 sequence is CASSPTGREAFF. The CDR3 DNA is TGTGCCAGCAGCCCCACCGGGAGGGAGGCTTTCTTT. The genes are TRBV14 and TRBJ1-1; D is ambiguous. CDR3 length: 12 residues. The germline V and J ends were trimmed by 4 bases and 11 bases, with 14 bases remaining between them. Per germline, CDR1 SGHDN and CDR2 FVKESK.

The CDR3 nucleotides are TGCGCCAGCAGCCAAGAAGCTAGGACAATCTACGAGCAGTACTTC. Translation: CASSQEARTIYEQYF. This chain connects TRBV4-1 to TRBJ2-7; tentative D call: TRBD1 (5 bases). V was cut by 0 bases and J by 3 bases, with 12 bases left in between. The CDR3 runs 15 residues. From germline, CDR1 is MGHRA and CDR2 YSYEKL.

The CDR3 DNA follows: TGTGCCAGCAGCTGGGGACTGATCTACGAGCAGTACTTC. This translates into CASSWGLIYEQYF. The chain combines TRBV7-2 with TRBJ2-7; a weak D match, TRBD2 (6 bases). Germline V gene data show CDR1 as SGHTA and CDR2 as FQGNSA. V lost 4 bases and J lost 3, with 10 bases in between. The CDR3 runs to 13 residues.

The rearrangement joins TRBV7-3 to TRBJ2-5; TRBD2 matches 8 bases. CDR3 size: 15 residues. The V and J ends lost 4 bases and 4 bases, in that order; junction bases with no gene match: 8. From germline, CDR1 is SGHTA and CDR2 FQGTGA. CDR3 in amino acids: CASSSGLAGGETQYF. CDR3 sequence (DNA): TGTGCCAGCAGCTCTGGACTAGCTGGTGGAGAGACCCAGTACTTC.

The chain combines TRBV25-1 with TRBJ2-7; TRBD1 is a possible D gene (5 bases). Germline V gene data show CDR1 as MGHDK and CDR2 as SYGVNS. Trimming took off 2 bases at V and 4 bases at J, with 21 bases between the two ends. The CDR3 sequence is 17 residues long. CDR3 coding DNA: TGTGCCAGCAGTGAAACGGCGACAGTCTTATCTCAGTACGAGCAGTACTTC. Translating gives CASSETATVLSQYEQYF.

This clone appeared a single time. The V and J genes are TRBV29-1 and TRBJ2-5; 7 positions agree with TRBD1. The CDR3 runs to 14 residues. The germline V gene encodes CDR1 SQVTM and CDR2 ANQGSEA. V lost 3 bases, J lost 2 bases, and 6 bases stayed unmatched. CDR3 loop: CSVDLNRGQETQYF. The CDR3 bases are TGCAGCGTTGACCTTAACAGGGGACAAGAGACCCAGTACTTC.

The V call is TRBV7-9, the J call TRBJ1-1; possible D gene TRBD1, 5 bases. CDR3 length: 13 amino acids. Germline values: CDR1 SEHNR, CDR2 FQNEAQ (reference sequence). The V and J ends lost 8 bases and 0 bases respectively, with 10 bases between them. CDR3 residues: CASAGHLNTEAFF. For the CDR3, the DNA is TGTGCCAGCGCCGGACACTTGAACACTGAAGCTTTCTTT.